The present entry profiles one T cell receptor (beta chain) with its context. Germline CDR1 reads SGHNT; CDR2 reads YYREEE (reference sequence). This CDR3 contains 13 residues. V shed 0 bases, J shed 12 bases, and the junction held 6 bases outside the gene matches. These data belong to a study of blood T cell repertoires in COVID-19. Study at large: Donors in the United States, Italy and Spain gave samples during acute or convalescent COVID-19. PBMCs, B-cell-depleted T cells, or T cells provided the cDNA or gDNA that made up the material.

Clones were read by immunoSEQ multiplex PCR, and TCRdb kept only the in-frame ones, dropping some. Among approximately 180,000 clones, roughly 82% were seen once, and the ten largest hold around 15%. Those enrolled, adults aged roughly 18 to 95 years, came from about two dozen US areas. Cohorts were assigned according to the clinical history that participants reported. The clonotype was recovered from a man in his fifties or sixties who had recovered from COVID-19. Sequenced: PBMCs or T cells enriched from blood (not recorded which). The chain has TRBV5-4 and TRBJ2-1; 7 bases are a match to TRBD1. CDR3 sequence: CASSLVGQVGQFF. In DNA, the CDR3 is TGTGCCAGCAGCTTGGTAGGACAGGTAGGGCAGTTCTTC.